Listed here is a single T cell receptor beta chain. Its antigen is undetermined. This specimen comes from a study of CD8 T cells in ankylosing spondylitis. Trimming removed 3 bases from V and 2 bases from J, with 7 bases in between. Germline V gene lookup returns CDR1 SNHLY and CDR2 FYNNEI. The CDR3 extends over 13 amino acids. The study's findings and limits: Those disease-linked clones were CD8+; they were also relatively rare in peripheral blood. Reported data indicate significant enrichment of disease-linked clones within matched ankylosing spondylitis synovial fluid. Blood from ankylosing spondylitis patients appeared to carry a characteristic eight-variant TCR beta motif. A number of the motif variants had already been described in reactive arthritis synovial fluid and blood.

Molecular-barcoded quantitative 5'-RACE produced these TCR beta libraries. In TCRdb, the 5' RACE reads were re-called with MiXCR into one record per CDR3 protein. This table has 470,000 or so distinct CDR3 sequences, 25% to 30% appearing once. V and J are TRBV2 and TRBJ1-1; no clear D. The clonotype was recovered from a male donor with ankylosing spondylitis. Source material: blood, either unsorted or a sorted T cell fraction (not recorded which). DNA for the CDR3: TGTGCCAGCAGTGATCGTACTAACACTGAAGCTTTCTTT. It translates to CASSDRTNTEAFF.